Listed below are T cell receptor beta chains from one sample, sequenced in a study of cytomegalovirus exposure and HLA in healthy donors. Clones were sequenced by immunoSEQ multiplex PCR, and TCRdb holds only the in-frame ones, with some missing. Of fewer than 200,000 clones listed, approximately 80% were seen once; the top ten hold around 1.3%. Sequenced material: PBMCs. Receptors originate from a woman aged 45 to 65 in good health and CMV-seronegative. Each CDR3 is given with its conserved first and last residue. A D gene is named only where the DNA matches it firmly. Clone size, where shown, is once, few, many, or a class for clones that have expanded.

v_call	clone_size	j_call	d_call	cdr3_aa	cdr3_nt
TRBV18	.	TRBJ2-7	.	CASSPIADSGEQYF	TGTGCCAGCTCACCAATAGCGGATTCCGGCGAGCAGTACTTC
TRBV7-2	.	TRBJ2-7	.	CASSLTGHYEQYF	TGTGCCAGCAGCTTAACAGGCCATTACGAGCAGTACTTC
TRBV5-1	.	TRBJ2-7	.	CASSSEYRVEQYF	TGCGCCAGCAGCTCTGAATACAGGGTCGAGCAGTACTTC
TRBV5-1	.	TRBJ1-4	TRBD1	CASSTGTGGNEKLFF	TGCGCCAGCAGCACCGGGACAGGGGGCAATGAAAAACTGTTTTTT
TRBV6-5	.	TRBJ1-2	.	CASSLLTGGGYTF	TGTGCCAGCAGTTTACTGACAGGTGGTGGCTACACCTTC
TRBV5-1	.	TRBJ2-5	TRBD1	CASSATGPETQYF	TGCGCCAGCAGCGCGACAGGGCCGGAGACCCAGTACTTC
TRBV11-2	.	TRBJ1-1	.	CASSFNVATEAFF	TGTGCCAGCAGCTTTAACGTAGCCACTGAAGCTTTCTTT
TRBV5-1	.	TRBJ1-3	TRBD1	CASSRGGDRAAAGNTIYF	TGCGCCAGCAGCCGGGGGGGGGACAGGGCCGCGGCTGGAAACACCATATATTTT
TRBV29-1	.	TRBJ1-3	.	CSVLGSEAGNTIYF	TGCAGCGTTTTGGGGAGTGAGGCTGGAAACACCATATATTTT
TRBV5-1	.	TRBJ2-7	TRBD1	CASSFGNSGTVYEQYF	TGCGCCAGCAGCTTCGGTAATTCCGGGACAGTCTACGAGCAGTACTTC
TRBV4-3	.	TRBJ2-7	TRBD1	CASSVSTGTGVYEQYF	TGCGCCAGCAGCGTATCAACAGGGACAGGAGTCTACGAGCAGTACTTC
TRBV10-3	few	TRBJ2-2	.	CAISELAVNTGELFF	TGTGCCATCAGTGAACTTGCGGTGAACACCGGGGAGCTGTTTTTT
TRBV4-2	few	TRBJ2-7	TRBD1	CASSQVVRDRGFEQYF	TGTGCCAGCAGCCAAGTAGTCCGGGACAGGGGTTTCGAGCAGTACTTC
TRBV9	.	TRBJ1-2	TRBD1	CASSDTPGQGFWDGYTF	TGTGCCAGCAGCGATACCCCGGGACAGGGCTTTTGGGATGGCTACACCTTC
TRBV5-6	.	TRBJ1-4	.	CASSPTGGRGEKLFF	TGTGCCAGCAGCCCCACCGGGGGGCGAGGTGAAAAACTGTTTTTT
TRBV6-5	.	TRBJ2-1	.	CASSYSSGLLNNEQFF	TGTGCCAGCAGTTACTCGAGTGGGCTTCTGAACAATGAGCAGTTCTTC
TRBV28	.	TRBJ1-4	TRBD1	CASSSDRGRDEKLFF	TGTGCCAGCAGTTCGGACAGGGGGAGGGATGAAAAACTGTTTTTT
TRBV11-2	.	TRBJ1-6	.	CASSLPYRDNSPLHF	TGTGCCAGCAGCCTACCATACAGGGATAATTCACCCCTCCACTTT
TRBV10-3	.	TRBJ1-4	.	CAISELPGGGSNSVLFF	TGTGCCATCAGTGAGCTCCCTGGGGGGGGGAGCAACTCCGTACTGTTTTTT
TRBV7-2	.	TRBJ1-1	.	CASSLRTEAFF	TGTGCCAGCAGCTTGCGAACTGAAGCTTTCTTT
TRBV18	.	TRBJ1-1	.	CASSPPTALNTEAFF	TGTGCCAGCTCACCTCCTACAGCTCTGAACACTGAAGCTTTCTTT
TRBV6-5	once	TRBJ1-2	TRBD1	CASSYRQGDYGYTF	TGTGCCAGCAGTTACAGGCAGGGGGACTATGGCTACACCTTC
TRBV7-8	.	TRBJ1-6	TRBD1	CASSLAVTGATSPLHF	TGTGCCAGCAGCTTAGCGGTAACAGGGGCCACTTCACCCCTCCACTTT
TRBV4-1	once	TRBJ2-7	TRBD1	CASSQGQGAYEQYF	TGCGCCAGCAGCCAGGGACAGGGAGCCTACGAGCAGTACTTC
TRBV2	.	TRBJ1-4	.	CASRWSFNEKLFF	TGTGCCAGCAGGTGGAGCTTTAATGAAAAACTGTTTTTT
TRBV6-5	.	TRBJ1-6	.	CASSPELRRNSPLHF	TGTGCCAGCAGTCCTGAACTTAGGCGGAATTCACCCCTCCACTTT
TRBV7-2	.	TRBJ1-1	TRBD1	CASSRSGQGLGAFF	TGTGCCAGCAGCCGCTCGGGACAGGGACTGGGGGCTTTCTTT
TRBV5-6	.	TRBJ1-2	.	CASGEDRSGGGYTF	TGTGCCAGCGGGGAAGACAGGTCAGGCGGTGGCTACACCTTC
TRBV2	.	TRBJ2-3	.	CATAWGTSTDTQYF	TGTGCCACCGCATGGGGCACTAGCACAGATACGCAGTATTTT
TRBV10-1	.	TRBJ1-2	.	CARPTVAPRYGYTF	TGCGCCAGGCCCACAGTTGCTCCTCGGTATGGCTACACCTTC
TRBV5-1	once	TRBJ1-2	TRBD1	CASSLELGGNYGYTF	TGCGCCAGCAGCTTGGAACTAGGGGGCAACTATGGCTACACCTTC
TRBV5-1	.	TRBJ1-5	TRBD1	CASSSGDRASNQPQHF	TGCGCCAGCAGCTCCGGGGACAGGGCAAGCAATCAGCCCCAGCATTTT
TRBV29-1	once	TRBJ1-1	.	CSARDLNTEAFF	TGCAGCGCCCGGGACTTGAACACTGAAGCTTTCTTT
TRBV28	.	TRBJ2-7	.	CASSFLASSYEQYF	TGTGCCAGCAGTTTCTTAGCCAGCTCCTACGAGCAGTACTTC
TRBV7-9	once	TRBJ1-1	.	CASSSRSLRVGNTEAFF	TGTGCCAGCAGCTCCCGGAGCCTCAGAGTGGGGAACACTGAAGCTTTCTTT
TRBV14	.	TRBJ2-3	TRBD2	CASSPWAGDGTDTQYF	TGTGCCAGCAGCCCCTGGGCGGGAGACGGCACAGATACGCAGTATTTT
TRBV28	.	TRBJ2-7	TRBD1	CASSTPGTGGYEQYF	TGTGCCAGCAGTACCCCCGGGACAGGGGGCTACGAGCAGTACTTC
TRBV4-1	.	TRBJ2-7	.	CATTRLQGPSYEQYF	TGCGCCACCACCCGTCTACAGGGCCCTTCATACGAGCAGTACTTC
TRBV5-3	.	TRBJ1-6	TRBD1	CARSLGSGQGVNSPLHF	TGTGCCAGAAGCTTGGGATCCGGACAGGGGGTAAATTCACCCCTCCACTTT
TRBV28	.	TRBJ2-7	.	CASSFNSHSYEQYF	TGTGCCAGCAGTTTTAACAGTCATTCCTACGAGCAGTACTTC
TRBV13	.	TRBJ1-4	TRBD1	CASSQRRGTGFQKLFF	TGTGCCAGCAGCCAGAGACGAGGGACAGGGTTTCAAAAACTGTTTTTT
TRBV5-6	.	TRBJ1-2	.	CASSLGIPSAGTFYGYTF	TGTGCCAGCAGCTTGGGGATCCCGTCCGCGGGTACCTTCTATGGCTACACCTTC
TRBV5-1	.	TRBJ1-1	.	CASSPNAALNTEAFF	TGCGCCAGCAGCCCAAATGCGGCACTGAACACTGAAGCCTTCTTT
TRBV7-9	.	TRBJ1-1	.	CASSLDVGSANTEAFF	TGTGCCAGCAGCTTAGACGTCGGAAGCGCGAACACTGAAGCTTTCTTT
TRBV16	.	TRBJ2-1	TRBD1	CASSPGTDYNEQFF	TGTGCCAGCAGCCCTGGGACAGACTACAATGAGCAGTTCTTC
TRBV18	.	TRBJ2-6	.	CASSPVGTADESGANVLTF	TGTGCCAGCTCACCCGTAGGGACTGCAGACGAATCTGGGGCCAACGTCCTGACTTTC
TRBV28	.	TRBJ2-7	TRBD2	CASLSGSLSYEQYF	TGTGCCAGCTTGAGCGGGAGCCTCTCCTACGAGCAGTACTTC